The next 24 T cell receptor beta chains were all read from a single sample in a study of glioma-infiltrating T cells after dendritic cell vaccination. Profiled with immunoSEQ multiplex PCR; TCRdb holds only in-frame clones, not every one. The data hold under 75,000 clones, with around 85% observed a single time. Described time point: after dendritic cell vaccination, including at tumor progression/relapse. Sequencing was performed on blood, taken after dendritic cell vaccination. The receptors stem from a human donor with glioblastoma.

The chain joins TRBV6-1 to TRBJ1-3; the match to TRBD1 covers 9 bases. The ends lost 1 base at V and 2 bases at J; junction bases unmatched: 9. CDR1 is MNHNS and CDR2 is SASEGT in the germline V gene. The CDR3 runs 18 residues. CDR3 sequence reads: CASSEVYGTGMAGNTIYF. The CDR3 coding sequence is TGTGCCAGCAGTGAAGTCTATGGGACAGGGATGGCTGGAAACACCATATATTTT.

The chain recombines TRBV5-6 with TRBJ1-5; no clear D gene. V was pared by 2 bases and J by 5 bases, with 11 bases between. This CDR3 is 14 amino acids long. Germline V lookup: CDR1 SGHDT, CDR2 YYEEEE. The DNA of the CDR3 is TGTGCCAGCAGCTTAATTTCAGAGGATCAGCCCCAGCATTTT. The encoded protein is CASSLISEDQPQHF.

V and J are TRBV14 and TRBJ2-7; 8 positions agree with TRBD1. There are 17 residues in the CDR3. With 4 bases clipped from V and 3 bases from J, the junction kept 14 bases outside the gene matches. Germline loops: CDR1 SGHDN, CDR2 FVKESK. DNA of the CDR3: TGTGCCAGCAGCCCAGGACAGGGTAGCCTACATGGCTACGAGCAGTACTTC. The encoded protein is CASSPGQGSLHGYEQYF.

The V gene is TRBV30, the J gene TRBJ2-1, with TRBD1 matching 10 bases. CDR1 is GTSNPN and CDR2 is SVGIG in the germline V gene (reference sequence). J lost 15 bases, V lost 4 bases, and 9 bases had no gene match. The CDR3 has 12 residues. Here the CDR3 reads CAWKPQGTGAFF. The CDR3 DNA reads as TGTGCCTGGAAGCCCCAAGGGACAGGGGCGTTCTTC.

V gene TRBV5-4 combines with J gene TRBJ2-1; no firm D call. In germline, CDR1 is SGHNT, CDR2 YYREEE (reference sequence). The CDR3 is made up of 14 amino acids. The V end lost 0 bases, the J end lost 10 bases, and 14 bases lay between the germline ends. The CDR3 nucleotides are TGTGCCAGCAGCTTGGCCCGTAAGGCTAGGGAGCAGTTCTTC. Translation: CASSLARKAREQFF.

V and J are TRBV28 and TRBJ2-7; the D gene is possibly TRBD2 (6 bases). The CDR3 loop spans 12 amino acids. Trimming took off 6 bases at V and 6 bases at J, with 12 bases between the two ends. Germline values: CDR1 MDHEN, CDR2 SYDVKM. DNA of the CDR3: TGTGCCAGCAGAGTCGGGGGTGGCGAGCAGTACTTC. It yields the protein CASRVGGGEQYF.

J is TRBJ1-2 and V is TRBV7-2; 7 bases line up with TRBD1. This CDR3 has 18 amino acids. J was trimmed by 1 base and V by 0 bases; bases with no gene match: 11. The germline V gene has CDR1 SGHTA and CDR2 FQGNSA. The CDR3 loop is CASSLAGIRDSHNYGYTF. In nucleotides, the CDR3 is TGTGCCAGCAGCTTAGCGGGGATACGGGACAGCCATAACTATGGCTACACCTTC.

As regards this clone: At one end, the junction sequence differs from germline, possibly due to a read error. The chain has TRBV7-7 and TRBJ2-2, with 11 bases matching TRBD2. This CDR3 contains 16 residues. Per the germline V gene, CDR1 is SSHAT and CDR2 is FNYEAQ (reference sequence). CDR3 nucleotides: TGTGCTAGCAGCCGGACTAGCGGGCCTGGGACCGGGGAGCTGTTTTTT. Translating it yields CASSRTSGPGTGELFF.

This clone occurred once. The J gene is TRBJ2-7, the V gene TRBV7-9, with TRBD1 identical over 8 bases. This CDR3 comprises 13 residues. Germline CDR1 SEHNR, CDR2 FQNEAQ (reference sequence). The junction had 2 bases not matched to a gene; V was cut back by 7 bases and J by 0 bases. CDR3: CASTDRGSYEQYF. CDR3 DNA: TGTGCCAGCACCGACAGGGGCTCCTACGAGCAGTACTTC. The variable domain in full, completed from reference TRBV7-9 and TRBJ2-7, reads DTGVSQNPRHKITKRGQNVTFRCDPISEHNRLYWYRQTLGQGPEFLTYFQNEAQLEKSRLLSDRFSAERPKGSFSTLEIQRTEQGDSAMYLCASTDRGSYEQYFGPGTRLTVT.

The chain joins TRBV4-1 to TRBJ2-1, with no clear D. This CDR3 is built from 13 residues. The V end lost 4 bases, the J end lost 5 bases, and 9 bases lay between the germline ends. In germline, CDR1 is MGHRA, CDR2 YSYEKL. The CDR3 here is CASSRGEHNEQFF. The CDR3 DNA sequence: TGCGCCAGCAGCCGCGGTGAACACAATGAGCAGTTCTTC.

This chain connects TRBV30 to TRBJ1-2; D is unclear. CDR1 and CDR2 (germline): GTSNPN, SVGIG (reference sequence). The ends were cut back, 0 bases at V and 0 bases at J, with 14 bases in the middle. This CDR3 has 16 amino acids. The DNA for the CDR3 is TGTGCCTGGAGTGTAGGTTACAGTAGTCCTAACTATGGCTACACCTTC. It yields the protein CAWSVGYSSPNYGYTF.

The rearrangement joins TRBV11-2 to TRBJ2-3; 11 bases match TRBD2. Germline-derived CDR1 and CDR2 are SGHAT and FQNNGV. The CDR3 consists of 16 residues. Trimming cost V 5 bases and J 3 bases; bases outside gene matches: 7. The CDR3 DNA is TGTGCCAGCAGCCGTCACAGGACTAGCGGGACAGATACGCAGTATTTT. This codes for CASSRHRTSGTDTQYF. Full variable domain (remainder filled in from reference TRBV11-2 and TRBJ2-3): EAGVAQSPRYKIIEKRQSVAFWCNPISGHATLYWYQQILGQGPKLLIQFQNNGVVDDSQLPKDRFSAERLKGVDSTLKIQPAKLEDSAVYLCASSRHRTSGTDTQYFGPGTRLTVL.

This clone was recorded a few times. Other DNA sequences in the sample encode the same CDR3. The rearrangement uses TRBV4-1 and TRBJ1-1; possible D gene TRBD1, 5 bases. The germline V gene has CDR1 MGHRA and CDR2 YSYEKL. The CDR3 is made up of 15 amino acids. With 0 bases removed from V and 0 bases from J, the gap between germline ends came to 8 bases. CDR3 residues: CASSQEGAMNTEAFF. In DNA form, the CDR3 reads TGCGCCAGCAGCCAAGAAGGGGCGATGAACACTGAAGCTTTCTTT.

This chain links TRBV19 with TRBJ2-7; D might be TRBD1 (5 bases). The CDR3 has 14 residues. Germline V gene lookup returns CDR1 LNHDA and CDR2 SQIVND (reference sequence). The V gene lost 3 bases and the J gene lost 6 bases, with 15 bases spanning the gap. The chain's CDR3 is CASSISTASGEQYF. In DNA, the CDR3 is TGTGCCAGTAGTATCTCGACAGCTTCGGGCGAGCAGTACTTC.

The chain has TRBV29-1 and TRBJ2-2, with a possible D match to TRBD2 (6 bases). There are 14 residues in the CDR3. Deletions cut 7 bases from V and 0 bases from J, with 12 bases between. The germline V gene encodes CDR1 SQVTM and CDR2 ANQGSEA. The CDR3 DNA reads TGCAGCGCTTGGGACTCCGCGAACACCGGGGAGCTGTTTTTT. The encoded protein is CSAWDSANTGELFF.

CDR3 region: CASGGADQPQHF. Here the CDR3 DNA reads TGTGCCTCCGGGGGGGCGGATCAGCCCCAGCATTTT. The genes are TRBV19 and TRBJ1-5; possibly TRBD1 for D (6 bases). Germline CDR1 is LNHDA and CDR2 is SQIVND (reference sequence). V gave up 11 bases and J gave up 5 bases, with 13 bases separating them. The CDR3 contains 12 residues.

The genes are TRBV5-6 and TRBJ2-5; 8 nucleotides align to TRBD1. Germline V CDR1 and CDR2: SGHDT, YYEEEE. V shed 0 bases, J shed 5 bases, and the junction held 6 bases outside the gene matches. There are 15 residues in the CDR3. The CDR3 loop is CASSLEQGGWETQYF. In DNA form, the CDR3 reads TGTGCCAGCAGCTTGGAACAGGGGGGATGGGAGACCCAGTACTTC.

CDR3 in amino acids: CASRGRAPLHF. The CDR3 DNA sequence: TGTGCCAGTAGGGGGAGGGCACCCCTCCACTTT. The rearrangement joins TRBV19 to TRBJ1-6; D unresolved. The CDR3 totals 11 residues. CDR1 is LNHDA and CDR2 is SQIVND in the germline V gene (reference sequence). V was cut by 6 bases and J by 11 bases, with 8 bases left in between.

The CDR3 region has the DNA TGTGCCAGCAGCTTAGCGCGCAGGGGGAAGCCCAATCAGCCCCAGCATTTT. Amino acid sequence: CASSLARRGKPNQPQHF. The chain recombines TRBV7-8 with TRBJ1-5; 7 nucleotides align to TRBD1. This CDR3 comprises 17 residues. V trimming: 0 bases; J trimming: 3 bases; junction bases outside the gene matches: 8. Germline lookup yields CDR1 SGHVS and CDR2 FQNEAQ. Using reference TRBV7-8 and TRBJ1-5 for the parts outside the CDR3, the full variable domain is GAGVSQSPRYKVAKRGQDVALRCDPISGHVSLFWYQQALGQGPEFLTYFQNEAQLDKSGLPSDRFFAERPEGSVSTLKIQRTQQEDSAVYLCASSLARRGKPNQPQHFGDGTRLSIL.

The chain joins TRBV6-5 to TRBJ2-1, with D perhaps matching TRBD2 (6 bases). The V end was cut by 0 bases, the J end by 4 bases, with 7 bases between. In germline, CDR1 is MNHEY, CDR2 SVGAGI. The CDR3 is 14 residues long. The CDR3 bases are TGTGCCAGCAGTTACTCAGGAGGGTACAATGAGCAGTTCTTC. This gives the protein CASSYSGGYNEQFF.

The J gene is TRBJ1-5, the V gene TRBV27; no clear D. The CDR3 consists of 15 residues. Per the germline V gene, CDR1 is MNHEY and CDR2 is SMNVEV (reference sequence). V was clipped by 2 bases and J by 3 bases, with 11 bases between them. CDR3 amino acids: CASSLGQASNQPQHF. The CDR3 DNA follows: TGTGCCAGCAGTTTAGGGCAGGCCTCCAATCAGCCCCAGCATTTT.

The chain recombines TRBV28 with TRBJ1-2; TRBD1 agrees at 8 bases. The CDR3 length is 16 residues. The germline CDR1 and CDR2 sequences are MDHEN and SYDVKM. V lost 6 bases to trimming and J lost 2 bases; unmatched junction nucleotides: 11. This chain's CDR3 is CASRPPTGGRNYGYTF. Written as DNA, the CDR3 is TGTGCCAGCAGGCCCCCTACAGGGGGGAGAAACTATGGCTACACCTTC.

The CDR3 nucleotides are TGTGCCAGCAGCGTTGGAGGGCCGAACACTGAAGCTTTCTTT. Translated: CASSVGGPNTEAFF. The gene calls are TRBV14 and TRBJ1-1; D unclear. The CDR3 extends over 14 amino acids. Germline V gene data show CDR1 as SGHDN and CDR2 as FVKESK. Trimming shortened V by 5 bases and J by 1 base, and 11 bases separated the two germline ends.

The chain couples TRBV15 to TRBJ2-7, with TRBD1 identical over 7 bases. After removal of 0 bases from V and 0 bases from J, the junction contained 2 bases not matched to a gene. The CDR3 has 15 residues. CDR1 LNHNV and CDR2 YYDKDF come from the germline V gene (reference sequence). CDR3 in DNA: TGTGCCACCAGCAGAGATCGGGACAGCTCCTACGAGCAGTACTTC. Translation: CATSRDRDSSYEQYF.